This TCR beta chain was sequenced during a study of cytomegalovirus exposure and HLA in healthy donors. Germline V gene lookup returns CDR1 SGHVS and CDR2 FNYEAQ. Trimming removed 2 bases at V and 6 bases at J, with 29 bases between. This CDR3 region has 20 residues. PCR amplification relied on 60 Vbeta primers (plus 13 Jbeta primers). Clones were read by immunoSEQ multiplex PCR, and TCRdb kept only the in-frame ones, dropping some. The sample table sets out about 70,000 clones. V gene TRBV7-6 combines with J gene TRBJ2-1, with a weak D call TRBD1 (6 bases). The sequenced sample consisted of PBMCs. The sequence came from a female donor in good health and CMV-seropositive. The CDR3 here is CASSLYLVGAAVNSGNEQFF. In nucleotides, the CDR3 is TGTGCCAGCAGCTTATATCTGGTGGGGGCAGCGGTGAATTCGGGCAATGAGCAGTTCTTC.